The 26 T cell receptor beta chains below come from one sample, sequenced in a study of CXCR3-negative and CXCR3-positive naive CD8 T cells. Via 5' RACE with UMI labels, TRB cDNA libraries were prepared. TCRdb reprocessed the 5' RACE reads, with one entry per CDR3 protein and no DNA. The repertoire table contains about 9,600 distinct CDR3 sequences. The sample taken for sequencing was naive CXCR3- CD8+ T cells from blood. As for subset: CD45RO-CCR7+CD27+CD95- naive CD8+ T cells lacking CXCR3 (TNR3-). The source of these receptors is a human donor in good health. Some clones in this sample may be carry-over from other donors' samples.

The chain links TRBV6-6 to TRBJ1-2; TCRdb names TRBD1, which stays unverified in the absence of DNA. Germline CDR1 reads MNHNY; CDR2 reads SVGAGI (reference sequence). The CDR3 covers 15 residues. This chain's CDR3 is CASSYGGEGNYGYTF.

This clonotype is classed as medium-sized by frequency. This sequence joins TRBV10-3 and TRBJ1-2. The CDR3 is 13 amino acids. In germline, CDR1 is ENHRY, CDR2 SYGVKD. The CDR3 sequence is CAISETDTYGYTF.

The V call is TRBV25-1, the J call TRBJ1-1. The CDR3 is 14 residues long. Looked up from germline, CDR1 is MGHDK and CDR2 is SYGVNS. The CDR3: CASSEFGGPTEAFF. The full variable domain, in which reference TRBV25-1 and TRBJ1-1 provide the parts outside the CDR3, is EADIYQTPRYLVIGTGKKITLECSQTMGHDKMYWYQQDPGMELHLIHYSYGVNSTEKGDLSSESTVSRIRTEHFPLTLESARPSHTSQYLCASSEFGGPTEAFFGQGTRLTVV.

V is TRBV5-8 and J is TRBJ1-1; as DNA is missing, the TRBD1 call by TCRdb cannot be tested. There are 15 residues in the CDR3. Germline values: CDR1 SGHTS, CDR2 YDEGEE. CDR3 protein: CASSKDRGGNTEAFF.

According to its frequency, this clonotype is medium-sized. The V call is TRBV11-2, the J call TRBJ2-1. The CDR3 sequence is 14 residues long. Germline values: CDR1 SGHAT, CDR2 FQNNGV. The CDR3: CASSLAGYNEWQFF.

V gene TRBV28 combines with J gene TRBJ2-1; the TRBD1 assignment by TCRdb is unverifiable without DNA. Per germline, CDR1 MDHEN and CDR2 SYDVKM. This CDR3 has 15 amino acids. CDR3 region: CASSPDSPSYNEQFF.

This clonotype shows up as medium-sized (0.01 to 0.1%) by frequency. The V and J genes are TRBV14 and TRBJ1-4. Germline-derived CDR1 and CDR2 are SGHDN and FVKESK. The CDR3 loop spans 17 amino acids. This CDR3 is CASSQEDWGPVNEKLFF. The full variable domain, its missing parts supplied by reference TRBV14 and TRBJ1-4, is EAGVTQFPSHSVIEKGQTVTLRCDPISGHDNLYWYRRVMGKEIKFLLHFVKESKQDESGMPNNRFLAERTGGTYSTLKVQPAELEDSGVYFCASSQEDWGPVNEKLFFGSGTQLSVL.

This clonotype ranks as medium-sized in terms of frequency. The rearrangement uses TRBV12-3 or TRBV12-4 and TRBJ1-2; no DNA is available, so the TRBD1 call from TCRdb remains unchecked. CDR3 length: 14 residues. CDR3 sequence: CASNPGGVHYGYTF.

The CDR3 reads CASSYGTDTQYF. This chain uses TRBV6-5 with TRBJ2-3. Germline V gives CDR1 MNHEY, CDR2 SVGAGI. The CDR3 is 12 residues long.

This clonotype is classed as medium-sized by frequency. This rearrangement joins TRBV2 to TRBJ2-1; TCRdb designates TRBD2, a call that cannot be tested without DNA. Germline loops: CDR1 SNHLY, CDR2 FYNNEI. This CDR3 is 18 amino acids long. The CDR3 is CASSETPRGGRTLNEQFF.

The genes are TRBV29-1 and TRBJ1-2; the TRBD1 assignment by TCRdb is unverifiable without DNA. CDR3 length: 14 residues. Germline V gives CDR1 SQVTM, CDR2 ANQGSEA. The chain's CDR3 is CSVLPGTAIYGYTF.

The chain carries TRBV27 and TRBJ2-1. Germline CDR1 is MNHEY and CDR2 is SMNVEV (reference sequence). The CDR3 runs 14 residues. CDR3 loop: CASSHFAESNEQFF.

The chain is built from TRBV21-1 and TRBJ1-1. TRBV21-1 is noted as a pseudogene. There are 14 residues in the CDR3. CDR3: CASTQTPLNTEAFF.

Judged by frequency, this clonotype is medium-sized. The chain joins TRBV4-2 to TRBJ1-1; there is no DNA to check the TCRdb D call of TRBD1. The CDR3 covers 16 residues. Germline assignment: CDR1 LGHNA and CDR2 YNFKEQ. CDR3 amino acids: CASSQETGSMNTEAFF.

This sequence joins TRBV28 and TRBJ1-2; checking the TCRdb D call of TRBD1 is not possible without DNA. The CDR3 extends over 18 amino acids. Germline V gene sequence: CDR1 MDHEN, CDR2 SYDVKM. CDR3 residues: CASRELGQGVNRDYGYTF.

The CDR3 is CASSPRSPGRETQYF. V and J are TRBV21-1 and TRBJ2-5; TCRdb lists TRBD1, though no DNA is available to test this call. TRBV21-1 is listed as a pseudogene. The CDR3 spans 15 residues.

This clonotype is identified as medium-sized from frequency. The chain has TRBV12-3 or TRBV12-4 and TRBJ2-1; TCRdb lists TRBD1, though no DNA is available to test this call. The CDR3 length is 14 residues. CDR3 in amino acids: CASSSEWTGDEQFF.

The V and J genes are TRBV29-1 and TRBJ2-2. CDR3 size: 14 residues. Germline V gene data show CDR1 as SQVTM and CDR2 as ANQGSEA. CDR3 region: CSVDDRLKTGELFF.

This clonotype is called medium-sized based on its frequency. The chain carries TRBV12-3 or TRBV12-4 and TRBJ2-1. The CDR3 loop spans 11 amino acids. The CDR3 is CASRVNNEQFF.

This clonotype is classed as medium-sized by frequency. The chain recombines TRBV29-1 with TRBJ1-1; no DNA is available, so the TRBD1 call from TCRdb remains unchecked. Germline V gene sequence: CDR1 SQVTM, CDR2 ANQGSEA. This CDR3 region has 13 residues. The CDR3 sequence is CSVGAGTNTEAFF. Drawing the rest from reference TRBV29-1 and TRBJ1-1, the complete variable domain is SAVISQKPSRDICQRGTSLTIQCQVDSQVTMMFWYRQQPGQSLTLIATANQGSEATYESGFVIDKFPISRPNLTFSTLTVSNMSPEDSSIYLCSVGAGTNTEAFFGQGTRLTVV.

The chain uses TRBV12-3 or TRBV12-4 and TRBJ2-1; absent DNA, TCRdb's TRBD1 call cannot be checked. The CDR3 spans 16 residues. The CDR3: CASSPGQDLRYNEQFF.

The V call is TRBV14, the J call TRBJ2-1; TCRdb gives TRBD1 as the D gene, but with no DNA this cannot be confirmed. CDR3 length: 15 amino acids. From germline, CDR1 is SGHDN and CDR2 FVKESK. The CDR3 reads CASSQDAGRGSEQFF.

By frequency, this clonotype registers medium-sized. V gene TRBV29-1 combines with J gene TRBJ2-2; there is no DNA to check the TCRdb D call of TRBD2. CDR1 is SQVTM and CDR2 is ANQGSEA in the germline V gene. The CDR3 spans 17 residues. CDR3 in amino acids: CSVGLAGEPSNTGELFF.

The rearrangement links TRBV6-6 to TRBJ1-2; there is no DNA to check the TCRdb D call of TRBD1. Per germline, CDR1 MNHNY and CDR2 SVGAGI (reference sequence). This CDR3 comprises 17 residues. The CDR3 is CASSYLGQGTGGYGYTF.

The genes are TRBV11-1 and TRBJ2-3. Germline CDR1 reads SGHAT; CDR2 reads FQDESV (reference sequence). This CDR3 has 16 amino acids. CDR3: CATNSMITGVTDTQYF. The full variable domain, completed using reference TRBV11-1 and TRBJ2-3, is EAEVAQSPRYKITEKSQAVAFWCDPISGHATLYWYRQILGQGPELLVQFQDESVVDDSQLPKDRFSAERLKGVDSTLKIQPAELGDSAMYLCATNSMITGVTDTQYFGPGTRLTVL.

The CDR3 region is CASSPGTYEQYF. The chain couples TRBV14 to TRBJ2-7. The CDR3 loop spans 12 amino acids. Per the germline V gene, CDR1 is SGHDN and CDR2 is FVKESK.